One sample yielded the 9 T cell receptor beta chains listed below, sequenced in a study of blood T cell repertoires in COVID-19. This table comes from immunoSEQ multiplex PCR, and its TCRdb copy is limited to in-frame clones, with some not included. The sample lists roughly 250,000 clones, 75% to 95% seen once, with over 1.5% in the top ten. The sequencing input was PBMCs or T cells enriched from blood (not recorded which). These receptors came from a woman younger than 30 who had recovered from COVID-19.

The chain has TRBV18 and TRBJ1-1; 9 nucleotides align to TRBD1. Germline loops: CDR1 KGHSH, CDR2 LQKENI. CDR3 length equals 14 residues. V shed 3 bases, J shed 5 bases, and the junction held 4 bases outside the gene matches. The CDR3 DNA is TGTGCCAGCTCACCGACAGGGGGACGAACTGAAGCTTTCTTT. As protein: CASSPTGGRTEAFF. Full variable domain (missing parts from reference TRBV18 and TRBJ1-1): NAGVMQNPRHLVRRRGQEARLRCSPMKGHSHVYWYRQLPEEGLKFMVYLQKENIIDESGMPKERFSAEFPKEGPSILRIQQVVRGDSAAYFCASSPTGGRTEAFFGQGTRLTVV.

This chain links TRBV28 with TRBJ1-6; D gene unclear. The CDR3 totals 16 residues. CDR1 and CDR2 from the germline V gene are MDHEN and SYDVKM. Trimming cost V 4 bases and J 7 bases, with 17 bases left between them. DNA of the CDR3: TGTGCCAGCAGTTCCTCGAACCTGCCCGGGAATTCACCCCTCCACTTT. Its translation: CASSSSNLPGNSPLHF. The whole variable domain, remainder taken from reference TRBV28 and TRBJ1-6, is DVKVTQSSRYLVKRTGEKVFLECVQDMDHENMFWYRQDPGLGLRLIYFSYDVKMKEKGDIPEGYSVSREKKERFSLILESASTNQTSMYLCASSSSNLPGNSPLHFGNGTRLTVT.

The gene calls are TRBV5-5 and TRBJ1-1; TRBD1 agrees at 8 bases. Germline V gives CDR1 SGHKS, CDR2 YYEKEE (reference sequence). The CDR3 has 17 residues. The J segment lost 10 bases and the V segment lost 6 bases, leaving 23 bases of the junction unmatched. Here the CDR3 reads CASTPIGQGEGVGGAFF. The CDR3 DNA follows: TGTGCCAGCACTCCTATTGGACAGGGTGAAGGAGTTGGTGGAGCTTTCTTT.

This rearrangement joins TRBV5-8 to TRBJ2-4; TRBD1 aligns across 8 bases. J was trimmed by 2 bases and V by 0 bases; bases with no gene match: 10. Germline CDR1 and CDR2: SGHTS and YDEGEE. The CDR3 extends over 18 amino acids. The CDR3 nucleotides read TGTGCCAGCAGCTTGGGGACAGGGTTATTCGTTTCCAAAAACATTCAGTACTTC. Amino acid sequence: CASSLGTGLFVSKNIQYF. Complete variable domain (other parts from reference TRBV5-8 and TRBJ2-4): EAGVTQSPTHLIKTRGQQATLRCSPISGHTSVYWYQQALGLGLQFLLWYDEGEERNRGNFPPRFSGRQFPNYSSELNVNALELEDSALYLCASSLGTGLFVSKNIQYFGAGTRLSVL.

This sequence joins TRBV28 and TRBJ1-5; no clear D gene. Germline-derived CDR1 and CDR2 are MDHEN and SYDVKM. Trimming took 4 bases from V and 0 from J, leaving 7 bases between them. CDR3 length equals 14 residues. In DNA, the CDR3 is TGTGCCAGCAGTTCCCACTATAGCAATCAGCCCCAGCATTTT. Translated: CASSSHYSNQPQHF.

The J gene is TRBJ1-6, the V gene TRBV19; tentatively, D is TRBD1 (5 bases). The CDR3 runs to 16 residues. Trimming took 4 bases from V and 10 from J, leaving 20 bases between them. Looked up from germline, CDR1 is LNHDA and CDR2 is SQIVND (reference sequence). The CDR3 region is CASSNRQRAGSSPLHF. The CDR3 nucleotides read TGTGCCAGTAGTAATCGACAGCGCGCAGGTAGCTCACCCCTCCACTTT.

V and J are TRBV3-1 (or the pseudogene TRBV3-2) and TRBJ1-1; D remains unclear. The V end was cut by 4 bases, the J end by 6 bases, with 6 bases between. The germline V gene has CDR1 LGHDT and CDR2 YNNKEL (reference sequence). The CDR3 is made up of 11 amino acids. In DNA form, the CDR3 reads TGTGCCAGCAGCCGCGGGGCTGAAGCTTTCTTT. This encodes CASSRGAEAFF.

The chain carries TRBV6-5 and TRBJ2-1; maybe TRBD1 (6 bases). V was pared by 2 bases and J by 0 bases, with 11 bases between. Germline CDR1 is MNHEY and CDR2 is SVGAGI. This CDR3 has 16 residues. CDR3 in amino acids: CASSYPQGSSYNEQFF. The CDR3 DNA reads as TGTGCCAGCAGTTACCCCCAGGGGTCCTCCTACAATGAGCAGTTCTTC.

Concerning this clone: One end of the junction is discordant with germline, which a read error may explain. The J gene is TRBJ2-3, the V gene TRBV11-2; 13 nucleotides align to TRBD2. Germline CDR1 and CDR2: SGHAT and FQNNGV. This CDR3 comprises 15 residues. CDR3 loop: CASSMRTSGSSSAGF. The CDR3 DNA reads as TGTGCCAGCAGCATGAGGACTAGCGGGAGTTCATCAGCCGGTTTT. Looking up the rest from reference TRBV11-2 and TRBJ2-3 gives the full variable domain: EAGVAQSPRYKIIEKRQSVAFWCNPISGHATLYWYQQILGQGPKLLIQFQNNGVVDDSQLPKDRFSAERLKGVDSTLKIQPAKLEDSAVYLCASSMRTSGSSSAGFGPGTRLTVL.